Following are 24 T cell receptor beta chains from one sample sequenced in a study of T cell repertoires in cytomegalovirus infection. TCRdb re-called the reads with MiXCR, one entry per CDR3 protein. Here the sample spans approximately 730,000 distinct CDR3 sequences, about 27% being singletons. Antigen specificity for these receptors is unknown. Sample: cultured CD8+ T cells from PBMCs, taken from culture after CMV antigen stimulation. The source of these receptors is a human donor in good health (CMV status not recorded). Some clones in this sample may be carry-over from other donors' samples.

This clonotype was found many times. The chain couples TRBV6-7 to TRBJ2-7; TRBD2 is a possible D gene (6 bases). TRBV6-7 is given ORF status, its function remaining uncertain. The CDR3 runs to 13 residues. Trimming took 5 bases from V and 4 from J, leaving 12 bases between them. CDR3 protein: CASSGHGGYEQYV. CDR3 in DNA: TGTGCCAGCAGTGGGCACGGGGGTTACGAGCAGTACGTC.

The CDR3 DNA reads TGTGCCAGCAGCTTAGAGGGATTACTATTCTTGAACACTGAAGCTTTCTTT. Translated: CASSLEGLLFLNTEAFF. The chain links TRBV5-5 to TRBJ1-1; no definite D call. CDR1 is SGHKS, CDR2 YYEKEE, per germline (reference sequence). V was cut by 2 bases and J by 0 bases, with 17 bases left in between. The CDR3 is 17 residues long.

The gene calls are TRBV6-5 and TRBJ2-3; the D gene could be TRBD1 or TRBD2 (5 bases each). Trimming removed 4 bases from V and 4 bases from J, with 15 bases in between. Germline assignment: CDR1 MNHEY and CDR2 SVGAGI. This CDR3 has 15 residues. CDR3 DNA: TGTGCCAGCAGTTTGGCCGGGACCCCACCAGATACGCAGTATTTT. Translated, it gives CASSLAGTPPDTQYF.

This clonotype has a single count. The CDR3 protein is CASMGTIETQYF. CDR3 nucleotides: TGTGCCAGCATGGGGACGATAGAGACCCAGTACTTC. The genes are TRBV2 and TRBJ2-5; D is tentatively TRBD1 or TRBD2 (5 bases each). Germline V gene lookup returns CDR1 SNHLY and CDR2 FYNNEI. CDR3 length: 12 amino acids. The V end was cut by 7 bases, the J end by 4 bases, with 10 bases between.

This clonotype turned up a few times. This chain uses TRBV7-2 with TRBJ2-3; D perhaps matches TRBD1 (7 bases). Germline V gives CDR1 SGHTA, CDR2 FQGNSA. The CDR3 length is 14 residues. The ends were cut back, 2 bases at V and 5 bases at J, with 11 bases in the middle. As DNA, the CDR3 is TGTGCCAGCAGCTTAAACAGGGGAGGAGATACGCAGTATTTT. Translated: CASSLNRGGDTQYF. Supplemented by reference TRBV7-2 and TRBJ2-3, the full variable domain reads GAGVSQSPSNKVTEKGKDVELRCDPISGHTALYWYRQSLGQGLEFLIYFQGNSAPDKSGLPSDRFSAERTGGSVSTLTIQRTQQEDSAVYLCASSLNRGGDTQYFGPGTRLTVL.

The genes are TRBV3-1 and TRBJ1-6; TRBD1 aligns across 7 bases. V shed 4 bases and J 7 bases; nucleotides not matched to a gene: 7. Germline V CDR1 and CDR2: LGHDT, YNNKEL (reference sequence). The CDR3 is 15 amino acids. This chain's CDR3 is CASSLDRNRNSPLHF. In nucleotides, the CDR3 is TGTGCCAGCAGCCTGGACAGGAATCGGAATTCACCCCTCCACTTT.

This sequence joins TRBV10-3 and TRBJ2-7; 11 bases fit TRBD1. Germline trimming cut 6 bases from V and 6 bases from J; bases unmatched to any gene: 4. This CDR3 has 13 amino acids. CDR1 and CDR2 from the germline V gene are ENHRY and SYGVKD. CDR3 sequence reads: CAIRAGQGGEQYF. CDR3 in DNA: TGTGCCATCAGGGCGGGACAGGGGGGCGAGCAGTACTTC.

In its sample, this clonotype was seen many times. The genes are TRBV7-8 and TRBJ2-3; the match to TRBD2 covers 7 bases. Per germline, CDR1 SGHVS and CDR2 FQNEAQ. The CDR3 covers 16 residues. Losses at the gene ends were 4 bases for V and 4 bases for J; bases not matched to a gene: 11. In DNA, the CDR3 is TGTGCCAGCAGCTCACCGGCGCTAGCGGCTCCAGATACGCAGTATTTT. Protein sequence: CASSSPALAAPDTQYF. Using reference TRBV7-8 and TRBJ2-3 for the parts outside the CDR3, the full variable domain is GAGVSQSPRYKVAKRGQDVALRCDPISGHVSLFWYQQALGQGPEFLTYFQNEAQLDKSGLPSDRFFAERPEGSVSTLKIQRTQQEDSAVYLCASSSPALAAPDTQYFGPGTRLTVL.

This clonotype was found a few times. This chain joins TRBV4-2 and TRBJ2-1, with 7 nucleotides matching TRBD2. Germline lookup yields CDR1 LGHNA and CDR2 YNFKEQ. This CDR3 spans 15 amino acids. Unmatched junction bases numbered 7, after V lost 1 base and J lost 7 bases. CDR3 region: CASSQARTSGNEQFF. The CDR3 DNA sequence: TGTGCCAGCAGCCAAGCTAGGACTAGTGGGAATGAGCAGTTCTTC.

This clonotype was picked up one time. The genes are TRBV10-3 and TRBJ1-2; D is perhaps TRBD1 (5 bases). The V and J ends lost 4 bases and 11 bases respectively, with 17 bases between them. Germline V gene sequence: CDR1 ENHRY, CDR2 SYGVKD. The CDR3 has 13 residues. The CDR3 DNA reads TGTGCCATCAGTGTTGGGGGGTCCGGAGGGTACACCTTC. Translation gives CAISVGGSGGYTF.

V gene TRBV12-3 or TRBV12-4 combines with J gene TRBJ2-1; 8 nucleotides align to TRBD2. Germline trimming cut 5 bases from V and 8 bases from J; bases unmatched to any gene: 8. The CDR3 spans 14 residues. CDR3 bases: TGTGCCAGCAGTCCCCGGGGGGGGGGGCATGAGCAGTTCTTC. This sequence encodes CASSPRGGGHEQFF.

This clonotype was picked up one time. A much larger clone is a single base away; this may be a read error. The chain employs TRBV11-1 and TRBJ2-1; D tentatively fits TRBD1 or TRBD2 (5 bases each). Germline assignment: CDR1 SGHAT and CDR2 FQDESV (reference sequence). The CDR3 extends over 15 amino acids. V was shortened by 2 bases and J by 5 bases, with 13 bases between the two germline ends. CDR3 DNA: TGTGCCAGCAGCTTAATTAGCGAGGGGAACAATGAGCAGTTCTTC. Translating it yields CASSLISEGNNEQFF.

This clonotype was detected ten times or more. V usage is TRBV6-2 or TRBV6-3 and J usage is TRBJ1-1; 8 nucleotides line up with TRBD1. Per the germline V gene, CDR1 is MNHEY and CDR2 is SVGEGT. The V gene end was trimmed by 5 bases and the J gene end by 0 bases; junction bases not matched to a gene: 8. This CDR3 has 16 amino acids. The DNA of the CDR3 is TGTGCCAGCAGTCCCCTCCGGACAGGGCTGAACACTGAAGCTTTCTTT. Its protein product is CASSPLRTGLNTEAFF.

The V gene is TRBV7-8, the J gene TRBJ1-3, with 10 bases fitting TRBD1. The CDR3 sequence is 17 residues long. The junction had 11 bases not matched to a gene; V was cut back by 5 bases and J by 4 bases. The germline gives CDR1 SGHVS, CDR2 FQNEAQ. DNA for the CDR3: TGTGCCAGCAGCCAACCGAGGACAGGGGGTATCGGAAACACCATATATTTT. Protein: CASSQPRTGGIGNTIYF.

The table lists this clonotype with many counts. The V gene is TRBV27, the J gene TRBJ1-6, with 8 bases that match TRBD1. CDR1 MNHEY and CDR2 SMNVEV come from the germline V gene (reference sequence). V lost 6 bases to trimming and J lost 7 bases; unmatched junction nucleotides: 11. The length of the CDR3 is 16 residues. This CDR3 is CASRNSGTGGNSPLHF. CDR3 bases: TGTGCCAGCAGAAACTCCGGGACAGGCGGGAATTCACCCCTCCACTTT.

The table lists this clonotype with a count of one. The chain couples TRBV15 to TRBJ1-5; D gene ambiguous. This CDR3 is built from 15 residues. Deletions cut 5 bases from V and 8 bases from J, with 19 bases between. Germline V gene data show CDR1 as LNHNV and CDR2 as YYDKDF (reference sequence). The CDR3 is CATSATGRLAKPQHF. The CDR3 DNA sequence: TGTGCCACCAGCGCCACCGGACGCTTGGCCAAGCCCCAGCATTTT.

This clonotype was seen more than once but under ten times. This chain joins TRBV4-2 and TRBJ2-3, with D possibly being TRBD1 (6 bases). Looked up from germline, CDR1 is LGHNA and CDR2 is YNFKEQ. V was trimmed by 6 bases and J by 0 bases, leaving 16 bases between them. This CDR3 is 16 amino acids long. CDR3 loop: CASRLDQGYSTDTQYF. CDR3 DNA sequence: TGTGCCAGCAGGCTCGACCAGGGGTATAGCACAGATACGCAGTATTTT.

The CDR3 DNA reads as TGCGCCAGCAGGACAGGGATGGAGACCCAGTACTTC. This codes for CASRTGMETQYF. This rearrangement joins TRBV10-2 to TRBJ2-5, with 7 positions matching TRBD1. This CDR3 spans 12 amino acids. Unmatched junction bases numbered 3, after V lost 6 bases and J lost 5 bases. The germline CDR1 and CDR2 sequences are WSHSY and SAAADI.

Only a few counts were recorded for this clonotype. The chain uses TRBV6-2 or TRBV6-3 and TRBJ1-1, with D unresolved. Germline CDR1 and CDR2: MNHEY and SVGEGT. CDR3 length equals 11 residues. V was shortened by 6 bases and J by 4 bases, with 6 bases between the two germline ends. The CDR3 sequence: CASRRATEAFF. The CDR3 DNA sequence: TGTGCCAGCAGACGAGCCACTGAAGCTTTCTTT.

The DNA for the CDR3 is TGTGCCAGCAGTCTACCGGGACAGGGGCGCAGGACAGATACGCAGTATTTT. Its protein is CASSLPGQGRRTDTQYF. The V gene is TRBV6-5, the J gene TRBJ2-3; TRBD1 matches 10 bases. V was clipped by 5 bases and J by 3 bases; unmatched bases: 11. The CDR3 is 17 amino acids. Germline values: CDR1 MNHEY, CDR2 SVGAGI.

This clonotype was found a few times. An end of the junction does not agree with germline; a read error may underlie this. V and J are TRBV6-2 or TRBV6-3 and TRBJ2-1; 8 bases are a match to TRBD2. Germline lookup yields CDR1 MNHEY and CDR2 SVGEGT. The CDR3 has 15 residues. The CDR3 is CASTYPGLAWNEQFF. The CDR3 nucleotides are TGTGCCAGCACTTACCCTGGACTAGCTTGGAATGAGCAGTTCTTC.

The CDR3 spells CASSQDGGTVAGNTIYF. Here the CDR3 DNA reads TGTGCCAGCAGCCAAGATGGAGGGACAGTGGCTGGAAACACCATATATTTT. The rearrangement links TRBV3-1 to TRBJ1-3; 7 positions agree with TRBD1. V was clipped by 0 bases and J by 2 bases; unmatched bases: 7. The V gene's germline CDR1 is LGHDT and CDR2 YNNKEL (reference sequence). This CDR3 contains 17 residues.

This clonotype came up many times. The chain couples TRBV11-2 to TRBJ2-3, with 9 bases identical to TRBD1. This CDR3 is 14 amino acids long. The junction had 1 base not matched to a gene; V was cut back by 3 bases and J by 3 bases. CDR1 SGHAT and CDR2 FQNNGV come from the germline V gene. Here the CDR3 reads CASSFGTGTDTQYF. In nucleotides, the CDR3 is TGTGCCAGCAGCTTCGGGACAGGGACAGATACGCAGTATTTT.

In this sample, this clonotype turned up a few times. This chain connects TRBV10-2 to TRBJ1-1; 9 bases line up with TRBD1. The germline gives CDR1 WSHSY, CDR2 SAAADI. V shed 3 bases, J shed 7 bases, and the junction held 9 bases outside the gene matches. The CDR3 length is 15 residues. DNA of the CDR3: TGCGCCAGCAGTGACGCCGGGACAGGGTCGGTTGAAGCTTTCTTT. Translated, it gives CASSDAGTGSVEAFF.